Listed here are 14 T cell receptor beta chains from one sample, sequenced in a study of cytomegalovirus exposure and HLA in healthy donors. PCR primers comprised 60 Vbeta and 13 Jbeta primers. This table comes from immunoSEQ multiplex PCR, and its TCRdb copy is limited to in-frame clones, with some not included. This sample carries over 150,000 clones, over 75% of them seen once, and the ten largest clones take about 2.7%. Sequenced: PBMCs. These receptors were obtained from a woman in her 30s in good health and CMV-seronegative.

The chain joins TRBV5-6 to TRBJ2-3; the match to TRBD2 covers 9 bases. CDR1 is SGHDT and CDR2 is YYEEEE in the germline V gene. Germline trimming cut 1 base from V and 3 bases from J; bases unmatched to any gene: 6. This CDR3 is built from 16 residues. This chain's CDR3 is CASSLFPSGVTDTQYF. CDR3 DNA: TGTGCCAGCAGCTTGTTTCCTAGCGGGGTTACAGATACGCAGTATTTT.

The V call is TRBV6-1, the J call TRBJ2-3; the D gene is possibly TRBD1 (6 bases). The length of the CDR3 is 15 residues. Germline CDR1 and CDR2: MNHNS and SASEGT. V was clipped by 1 base and J by 3 bases, with 11 bases between them. CDR3 amino acids: CASSEVGHGTDTQYF. For the CDR3, the DNA is TGTGCCAGCAGTGAAGTGGGACACGGGACAGATACGCAGTATTTT.

J is TRBJ1-6 and V is TRBV9; no firm D call. Germline CDR1 SGDLS, CDR2 YYNGEE. The V end was cut by 5 bases, the J end by 13 bases, with 13 bases between. The CDR3 consists of 12 residues. The CDR3 coding sequence is TGTGCCAGCAGTGGACTTGTAGGCCCCCTCCACTTT. Translating gives CASSGLVGPLHF.

CDR3 sequence reads: CASRPGAGEEKLFF. In nucleotides, the CDR3 is TGCGCCAGCAGACCCGGTGCGGGCGAGGAAAAACTGTTTTTT. The chain combines TRBV5-1 with TRBJ1-4, with unresolved D. CDR1 is SGHRS, CDR2 YFSETQ, per germline. The CDR3 runs to 14 residues. Trimming removed 5 bases from V and 8 bases from J, with 16 bases in between.

V gene TRBV2 combines with J gene TRBJ2-4, with 13 bases that match TRBD2. CDR3 size: 16 residues. Trimming took 5 bases from V and 1 from J; bases not matched to a gene: 2. Germline lookup yields CDR1 SNHLY and CDR2 FYNNEI. The CDR3 region is CASSQTSGGAKNIQYF. CDR3 in DNA: TGTGCCAGCAGTCAGACTAGCGGGGGGGCCAAAAACATTCAGTACTTC.

CDR3 protein: CASSGQGRSGNTIYF. CDR3 in DNA: TGCGCCAGCAGTGGACAGGGCAGGTCTGGAAACACCATATATTTT. The V and J genes are TRBV10-2 and TRBJ1-3; 7 bases agree with TRBD1. This CDR3 is 15 amino acids long. Germline trimming cut 4 bases from V and 1 base from J; bases unmatched to any gene: 4. CDR1 and CDR2 (germline): WSHSY, SAAADI.

The rearrangement links TRBV5-4 to TRBJ2-1; D possibly corresponds to TRBD1 (5 bases). CDR3 length: 13 residues. V was clipped by 8 bases and J by 2 bases, with 11 bases between them. Germline V gene data show CDR1 as SGHNT and CDR2 as YYREEE (reference sequence). CDR3 amino acids: CASQGRPYNEQFF. In nucleotides, the CDR3 is TGTGCCAGTCAGGGTCGCCCCTACAATGAGCAGTTCTTC.

This clone has more than one count but fewer than ten. The chain has TRBV6-5 and TRBJ2-3, with 7 positions matching TRBD1. Germline V gene sequence: CDR1 MNHEY, CDR2 SVGAGI. The CDR3 is made up of 15 amino acids. The junction had 8 bases not matched to a gene; V was cut back by 6 bases and J by 2 bases. The CDR3 DNA follows: TGTGCCAGCAGCCAATGGACAGGTTACACAGATACGCAGTATTTT. This encodes CASSQWTGYTDTQYF.

The V gene is TRBV4-1, the J gene TRBJ2-5, with 9 nucleotides matching TRBD2. The DNA end is more similar to TRBJ2-7, so the J call may be wrong. The CDR3 covers 15 residues. Germline loops: CDR1 MGHRA, CDR2 YSYEKL. For the CDR3, the DNA is TGCGCCAGCAGCCAAGGGCGGGAGGGGCCCTACGAGCAGTACTTC. This sequence encodes CASSQGREGPYEQYF.

The chain links TRBV5-1 to TRBJ2-5; D uncertain. The CDR3 totals 12 residues. The V end lost 4 bases, the J end lost 2 bases, and 6 bases lay between the germline ends. Germline CDR1 reads SGHRS; CDR2 reads YFSETQ. In DNA, the CDR3 is TGCGCCAGCAGCAGGAGACAAGAGACCCAGTACTTC. Its translation is CASSRRQETQYF.

The chain carries TRBV4-1 and TRBJ2-1, with D perhaps TRBD2 (5 bases). The CDR3 sequence is 12 residues long. Germline CDR1 is MGHRA and CDR2 is YSYEKL. Trimming left V 4 bases short and J 9 bases short, with 10 bases between. The CDR3 bases are TGCGCCAGCAGCCTGGACTTTAGTGAGCAGTTCTTC. Translation: CASSLDFSEQFF.

The chain employs TRBV15 and TRBJ2-2, with D possibly TRBD2 on 6 matching bases. Trimming cost V 3 bases and J 6 bases, with 11 bases left between them. The CDR3 has 14 amino acids. CDR1 and CDR2 (germline): LNHNV, YYDKDF (reference sequence). This chain's CDR3 is CATSSRDSPGELFF. CDR3 DNA sequence: TGTGCCACCAGCAGCCGGGACTCCCCCGGGGAGCTGTTTTTT. Combining the CDR3 with reference TRBV15 and TRBJ2-2 gives the whole variable domain DAMVIQNPRYQVTQFGKPVTLSCSQTLNHNVMYWYQQKSSQAPKLLFHYYDKDFNNEADTPDNFQSRRPNTSFCFLDIRSPGLGDTAMYLCATSSRDSPGELFFGEGSRLTVL.

This clone was seen more than once but under ten times. The chain couples TRBV6-1 to TRBJ2-1; 11 bases map to TRBD1. The CDR3 loop spans 15 amino acids. Germline-derived CDR1 and CDR2 are MNHNS and SASEGT. V shed 3 bases and J 6 bases; nucleotides not matched to a gene: 4. CDR3 in amino acids: CASSDSGQGVNEQFF. DNA for the CDR3: TGTGCCAGCAGTGATTCGGGACAGGGGGTCAATGAGCAGTTCTTC.

The chain links TRBV6-1 to TRBJ1-4; possible D gene TRBD1, 6 bases. This CDR3 is 14 amino acids long. Germline CDR1 and CDR2: MNHNS and SASEGT. Trimming stripped 5 bases from V and 2 bases from J, with 9 bases between. The CDR3 sequence is CASSPRGTNEKLFF. The CDR3 nucleotides read TGTGCCAGCAGTCCAAGGGGGACTAATGAAAAACTGTTTTTT.